This is a list of T cell receptor beta chains from one sample in a study of memory CD4+ T cells and cytomegalovirus serostatus. Sequencing used immunoSEQ multiplex PCR; TCRdb keeps in-frame clones, though not all of them. The table lists 50,000 to 75,000 clones, approximately 78% of them singletons. The sample consisted of memory CD4+ T cells from blood. These receptors were taken from an adult in good health and CMV-seronegative. CDR3s leave out the opening cysteine and the closing phenylalanine or tryptophan.

j_gene | v_gene | CDR3aa
TRBJ2-7 | TRBV29-1 | SVEGPSGQDEQY
TRBJ2-3 | TRBV27 | ASSLRGRTDTQY
TRBJ2-1 | TRBV5-1 | ASSLRKGGNEQF
TRBJ2-3 | TRBV10-1 | ASSESSGRAVDTQY
TRBJ2-3 | TRBV28 | ASTSRGDHTDTQY
TRBJ2-1 | TRBV7-3 | ASSLTPGSYNEQF
TRBJ1-3 | TRBV6-6 | ASKRGPIGNTIY
TRBJ2-1 | TRBV4-1 | ASSQQWTSGYYNEQF
TRBJ2-1 | TRBV29-1 | SGAGWDNEQF
TRBJ2-7 | TRBV11-2 | ASSLGVAGHYEQY
TRBJ1-1 | TRBV28 | ASSSAENTEAF
TRBJ2-3 | TRBV6-5 | ASSPWTGEADTQY
TRBJ1-5 | TRBV7-9 | ASSSTAKFNQPQH
TRBJ2-3 | TRBV6-1 | ASSDVGLVGTDTQY
TRBJ1-1 | TRBV30 | AWSLGTVRTEAF
TRBJ2-7 | TRBV4-1 | ASSQTSGALYEQY